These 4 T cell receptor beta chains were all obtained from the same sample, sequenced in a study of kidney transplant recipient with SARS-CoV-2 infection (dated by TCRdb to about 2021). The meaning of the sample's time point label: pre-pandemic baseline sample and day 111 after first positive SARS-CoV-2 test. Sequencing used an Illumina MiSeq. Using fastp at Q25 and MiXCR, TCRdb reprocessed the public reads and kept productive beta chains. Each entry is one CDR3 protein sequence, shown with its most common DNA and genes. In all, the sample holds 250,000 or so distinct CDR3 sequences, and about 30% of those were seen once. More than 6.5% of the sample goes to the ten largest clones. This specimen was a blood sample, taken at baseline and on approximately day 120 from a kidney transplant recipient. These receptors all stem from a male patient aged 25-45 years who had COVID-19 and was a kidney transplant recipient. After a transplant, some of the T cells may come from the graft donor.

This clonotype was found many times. In nucleotides, the CDR3 is TGTGCCAGCAGCGCCCGGGTAGGGACAGGGGTCTACGAGCAGTACTTC. It is translated as CASSARVGTGVYEQYF. V and J are TRBV5-8 and TRBJ2-7; 10 bases are a match to TRBD1. This CDR3 contains 16 residues. V dropped 4 bases and J dropped 3; count of bases not matched to a gene: 10. Germline V gene sequence: CDR1 SGHTS, CDR2 YDEGEE.

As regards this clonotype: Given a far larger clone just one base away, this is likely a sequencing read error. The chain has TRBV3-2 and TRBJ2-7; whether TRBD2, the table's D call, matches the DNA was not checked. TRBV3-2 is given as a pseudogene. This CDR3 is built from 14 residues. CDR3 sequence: CASSQGLAEGEQYF. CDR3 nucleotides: TGTGCCAGCAGCCAGGGGCTAGCGGAAGGGGAGCAGTACTTC.

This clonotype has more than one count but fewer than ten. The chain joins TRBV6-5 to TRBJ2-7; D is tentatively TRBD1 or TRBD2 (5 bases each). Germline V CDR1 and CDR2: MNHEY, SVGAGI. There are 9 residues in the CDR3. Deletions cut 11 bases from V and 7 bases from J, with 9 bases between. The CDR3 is CAGGREQYF. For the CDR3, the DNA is TGTGCCGGGGGAAGGGAGCAGTACTTC.

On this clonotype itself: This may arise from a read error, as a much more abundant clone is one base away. The CDR3 protein is CAGSPVNTKPTEAFF. The CDR3 nucleotides read TGCGCCGGCAGCCCGGTAAATACGAAACCCACTGAAGCTTTCTTT. The chain joins TRBV5-1 to TRBJ1-1; D not certain. CDR1 is SGHRS, CDR2 YFSETQ, per germline. This CDR3 has 15 amino acids.